Presented here are 12 T cell receptor beta chains from one specimen sequenced in a study of T cell responses to AZD1222 COVID-19 vaccine. Generated by immunoSEQ multiplex PCR, the TCRdb table keeps only in-frame clones and is missing some. The table has about 120,000 clones, 85% to 95% seen once. The sample here was peripheral blood, taken on day 0 of AZD1222 vaccination. These receptors were collected from an adult in good health.

This chain links TRBV2 with TRBJ2-1; 7 bases line up with TRBD2. The V gene end was trimmed by 6 bases and the J gene end by 5 bases; junction bases not matched to a gene: 4. Germline V gene data show CDR1 as SNHLY and CDR2 as FYNNEI. The CDR3 covers 13 residues. In DNA, the CDR3 is TGTGCCAGCAGGACTAGCACGAACAATGAGCAGTTCTTC. This translates into CASRTSTNNEQFF.

The chain links TRBV10-3 to TRBJ1-2, with a possible D match to TRBD1 (5 bases). Germline CDR1 reads ENHRY; CDR2 reads SYGVKD. V lost 0 bases and J 2 bases, leaving 16 bases between the germline ends. The CDR3 length is 17 residues. In DNA, the CDR3 is TGTGCCATCAGTGAGTCCGGGGGGGGGACGGCGAACTATGGCTACACCTTC. Translated, it gives CAISESGGGTANYGYTF.

This chain joins TRBV2 and TRBJ2-1; 7 nucleotides line up with TRBD2. The junction had 4 bases not matched to a gene; V was cut back by 8 bases and J by 0 bases. The V gene's germline CDR1 is SNHLY and CDR2 FYNNEI. This CDR3 contains 14 residues. The CDR3 nucleotides are TGTGCCAGCGGCGGCGGGAGCTCCTACAATGAGCAGTTCTTC. It encodes CASGGGSSYNEQFF.

The chain uses TRBV19 and TRBJ2-1; D might be TRBD2 (6 bases). This CDR3 has 15 amino acids. Germline CDR1 LNHDA, CDR2 SQIVND (reference sequence). V was shortened by 9 bases and J by 4 bases, with 19 bases between the two germline ends. The CDR3 spells CASRDFGSSYNEQFF. DNA for the CDR3: TGTGCCAGCAGGGACTTCGGGAGCTCTTACAATGAGCAGTTCTTC.

Comment on this clone: The sample contains more than one DNA sequence encoding this CDR3. The rearrangement links TRBV28 to TRBJ2-1; no definite D call. CDR3 length: 11 residues. V lost 5 bases and J 4 bases, leaving 3 bases between the germline ends. The germline V gene encodes CDR1 MDHEN and CDR2 SYDVKM. DNA for the CDR3: TGTGCCAGCAGTCCGTACAATGAGCAGTTCTTC. Its protein product is CASSPYNEQFF. Using reference TRBV28 and TRBJ2-1 for the parts outside the CDR3, the full variable domain is DVKVTQSSRYLVKRTGEKVFLECVQDMDHENMFWYRQDPGLGLRLIYFSYDVKMKEKGDIPEGYSVSREKKERFSLILESASTNQTSMYLCASSPYNEQFFGPGTRLTVL.

The chain combines TRBV4-2 with TRBJ2-7; D uncertain. Germline V CDR1 and CDR2: LGHNA, YNFKEQ. The CDR3 has 13 amino acids. V was shortened by 6 bases and J by 3 bases, with 12 bases between the two germline ends. DNA for the CDR3: TGTGCCAGCAGTACCCCTGGCGGCTACGAGCAGTACTTC. Translated: CASSTPGGYEQYF.

The chain has TRBV27 and TRBJ2-3; TRBD2 matches at 9 bases. The germline V gene has CDR1 MNHEY and CDR2 SMNVEV (reference sequence). Losses at the gene ends were 4 bases for V and 4 bases for J; bases not matched to a gene: 6. The CDR3 has 15 amino acids. In DNA, the CDR3 is TGTGCCAGCAGTTCTAGCGGGATAGTTTCAGATACGCAGTATTTT. Encoded protein: CASSSSGIVSDTQYF.

CDR3 in DNA: TGTGCCAGCAGCTACCCCCGGGGGGGAGGAAATTCACCCCTCCACTTT. Amino acids: CASSYPRGGGNSPLHF. V and J are TRBV7-9 and TRBJ1-6; perhaps TRBD1 as D (5 bases). Germline loops: CDR1 SEHNR, CDR2 FQNEAQ (reference sequence). V lost 4 bases and J lost 7, with 17 bases in between. The CDR3 runs 16 residues.

The chain recombines TRBV6-5 with TRBJ2-1; no definite D call. Per germline, CDR1 MNHEY and CDR2 SVGAGI. Trimming left V 2 bases short and J 5 bases short, with 7 bases between. The CDR3 is made up of 13 amino acids. The CDR3 nucleotides read TGTGCCAGCAGTTACCGGGCTGACAATGAGCAGTTCTTC. Amino acid sequence: CASSYRADNEQFF.

The count of this clone is one. The chain uses TRBV3-1 (or the pseudogene TRBV3-2) and TRBJ2-3; unclear D gene. CDR1 LGHDT and CDR2 YNNKEL come from the germline V gene (reference sequence). The CDR3 runs 15 residues. V shed 3 bases and J shed 3 bases, with 13 bases lying between them. CDR3 nucleotide sequence: TGTGCCAGCAGCCATTCCGGCGTGGGGACAGATACGCAGTATTTT. It translates to CASSHSGVGTDTQYF.

The J gene is TRBJ2-5, the V gene TRBV7-9; 9 positions match TRBD2. The germline CDR1 and CDR2 sequences are SEHNR and FQNEAQ (reference sequence). V lost 6 bases, J lost 5 bases, and 10 bases stayed unmatched. The length of the CDR3 is 15 residues. For the CDR3, the DNA is TGTGCCAGCAGTAAAGGTAGCGGGAGTGGTGAGACCCAGTACTTC. Translation gives CASSKGSGSGETQYF.

The CDR3 loop is CASSLVLAGDEQYF. The DNA for the CDR3 is TGTGCCAGCAGTTTAGTCCTAGCGGGAGACGAGCAGTACTTC. V usage is TRBV28 and J usage is TRBJ2-7, with 10 bases aligning to TRBD2. J gave up 5 bases and V 2 bases, and 3 bases lay outside the gene matches. Germline loops: CDR1 MDHEN, CDR2 SYDVKM. The length of the CDR3 is 14 residues.